These 25 T cell receptor beta chains were sequenced from one sample in a study of blood T cell repertoires in COVID-19. Produced via immunoSEQ multiplex PCR; TCRdb's table is partial and in-frame only. The sample yields roughly 410,000 clones, over 75% seen once. Sample: peripheral blood. The receptors here all came from a woman aged 60 to 75 with COVID-19, enrolled during active disease.

The chain couples TRBV7-9 to TRBJ1-4; D is perhaps TRBD1 (5 bases). The germline V gene has CDR1 SEHNR and CDR2 FQNEAQ (reference sequence). There are 15 residues in the CDR3. Trimming took off 5 bases at V and 3 bases at J, with 13 bases between the two ends. The CDR3 DNA sequence: TGTGCCAGCAGCGAGACAGTTCGATCTAATGAAAAACTGTTTTTT. Translating gives CASSETVRSNEKLFF.

As DNA, the CDR3 is TGTGCCATCAAGGCGGGTGTAGGAAGCAATCAGCCCCAGCATTTT. This translates into CAIKAGVGSNQPQHF. The chain is built from TRBV10-3 and TRBJ1-5; D call uncertain. This CDR3 is 15 amino acids long. Germline values: CDR1 ENHRY, CDR2 SYGVKD. V lost 7 bases and J 1 base, leaving 14 bases between the germline ends.

The chain has TRBV7-3 and TRBJ2-3, with 9 bases identical to TRBD2. CDR1 SGHTA and CDR2 FQGTGA come from the germline V gene. V dropped 2 bases and J dropped 3; count of bases not matched to a gene: 6. This CDR3 is built from 16 residues. CDR3 sequence (DNA): TGTGCCAGCAGCTTAGCGGGGGGGCCTTCGACAGATACGCAGTATTTT. Translation: CASSLAGGPSTDTQYF.

This CDR3 reads CASLQLRDREKLFF. The CDR3, as DNA: TGTGCCAGCCTCCAACTCCGGGACAGAGAAAAACTGTTTTTT. V and J are TRBV6-6 and TRBJ1-4, with TRBD1 identical over 7 bases. The germline CDR1 and CDR2 sequences are MNHNY and SVGAGI (reference sequence). V shed 8 bases, J shed 8 bases, and the junction held 11 bases outside the gene matches. This CDR3 has 14 amino acids.

In DNA form, the CDR3 reads TGTGCCAGCTCCCGTCGGGGGGGCCGAAATGAGCAGTTCTTC. The encoded protein is CASSRRGGRNEQFF. The gene calls are TRBV18 and TRBJ2-1, with 8 bases aligning to TRBD2. This CDR3 spans 14 amino acids. CDR1 KGHSH and CDR2 LQKENI come from the germline V gene. V shed 6 bases and J 7 bases; nucleotides not matched to a gene: 8.

V is TRBV15 and J is TRBJ2-7; D is perhaps TRBD1 (5 bases). The ends were cut back, 1 base at V and 6 bases at J, with 10 bases in the middle. This CDR3 comprises 13 residues. Germline assignment: CDR1 LNHNV and CDR2 YYDKDF (reference sequence). CDR3 region: CATSRVQQAEQYF. The CDR3, as DNA: TGTGCCACCAGCAGAGTGCAACAGGCCGAGCAGTACTTC.

The J gene is TRBJ2-1, the V gene TRBV6-5, with 7 bases lining up with TRBD2. The germline CDR1 and CDR2 sequences are MNHEY and SVGAGI. The V gene end was trimmed by 6 bases and the J gene end by 6 bases; junction bases not matched to a gene: 8. This CDR3 contains 14 residues. The CDR3 sequence: CASRRPGGTNEQFF. In DNA form, the CDR3 reads TGTGCCAGCAGGCGACCCGGGGGGACCAATGAGCAGTTCTTC.

The V call is TRBV6-6, the J call TRBJ1-2, with D perhaps TRBD1 (5 bases). CDR1 is MNHNY, CDR2 SVGAGI, per germline (reference sequence). This CDR3 spans 13 amino acids. Trimming cost V 6 bases and J 3 bases, with 11 bases left between them. CDR3 sequence (DNA): TGTGCCAGCAGCTCACAGGTACACTATGGCTACACCTTC. Protein product: CASSSQVHYGYTF.

The chain recombines TRBV4-1 with TRBJ2-3, with a weak D call TRBD2 (6 bases). Between the trimmed V and J ends, which lost 6 bases and 3 bases, there was a span of 16 bases. Germline V gene sequence: CDR1 MGHRA, CDR2 YSYEKL. The CDR3 is 15 residues long. The CDR3 DNA reads as TGCGCCAGCAGGGATACTAGCTGGGGAACAGATACGCAGTATTTT. This encodes CASRDTSWGTDTQYF.

This chain links TRBV5-1 with TRBJ2-2; 10 bases line up with TRBD2. With 0 bases clipped from V and 5 bases from J, the junction kept 7 bases outside the gene matches. The germline V gene has CDR1 SGHRS and CDR2 YFSETQ. There are 17 residues in the CDR3. CDR3 sequence reads: CASSLGTSGRGTGELFF. CDR3 in DNA: TGCGCCAGCAGCTTGGGGACTAGCGGTCGTGGGACCGGGGAGCTGTTTTTT.

V and J are TRBV3-1 (or the pseudogene TRBV3-2) and TRBJ2-2; D unresolved. Trimming cost V 2 bases and J 8 bases, with 9 bases left between them. The CDR3 is 13 residues long. The germline CDR1 and CDR2 sequences are LGHDT and YNNKEL (reference sequence). The CDR3 sequence is CASSQFGGGELFF. DNA of the CDR3: TGTGCCAGCAGCCAATTTGGCGGAGGGGAGCTGTTTTTT.

V is TRBV30 and J is TRBJ2-3; the match to TRBD2 covers 8 bases. V dropped 3 bases and J dropped 5; count of bases not matched to a gene: 13. The CDR3 extends over 16 amino acids. The germline CDR1 and CDR2 sequences are GTSNPN and SVGIG (reference sequence). In DNA form, the CDR3 reads TGTGCCTGGAGGAGTCTACCGGGGGGGCCCCTAGATACGCAGTATTTT. It is translated as CAWRSLPGGPLDTQYF.

The CDR3 bases are TGTGCCAGCAGTTACAGCCCAGCCAAAAACATTCAGTACTTC. This gives the protein CASSYSPAKNIQYF. This chain links TRBV6-5 with TRBJ2-4; D is ambiguous. V lost 2 bases, J lost 0 bases, and 5 bases lay in between. Germline assignment: CDR1 MNHEY and CDR2 SVGAGI. The CDR3 is 14 residues long.

This sequence joins TRBV10-3 and TRBJ2-7, with a possible D match to TRBD2 (5 bases). Germline values: CDR1 ENHRY, CDR2 SYGVKD. This CDR3 has 11 residues. The ends were cut back, 6 bases at V and 7 bases at J, with 10 bases in the middle. Here the CDR3 reads CAIRELEEQYF. CDR3 DNA sequence: TGTGCCATCAGAGAACTAGAAGAGCAGTACTTC.

This clone is a singleton in its sample. The CDR3 protein is CASSPNRAEYPEAFF. The CDR3 coding sequence is TGTGCCAGCTCACCGAACAGGGCGGAGTACCCTGAAGCTTTCTTT. The chain uses TRBV18 and TRBJ1-1, with a weak D call TRBD1 (6 bases). Trimming removed 3 bases at V and 6 bases at J, with 17 bases between. The germline V gene encodes CDR1 KGHSH and CDR2 LQKENI. The CDR3 covers 15 residues.

The chain couples TRBV3-1 (or the pseudogene TRBV3-2) to TRBJ2-7, with TRBD2 as a possible D gene (5 bases). The CDR3 consists of 13 residues. In germline, CDR1 is LGHDT, CDR2 YNNKEL (reference sequence). With 7 bases removed from V and 3 bases from J, the gap between germline ends came to 13 bases. CDR3 region: CASTPRGGYEQYF. As DNA, the CDR3 is TGTGCCAGCACCCCACGGGGTGGCTACGAGCAGTACTTC.

The chain combines TRBV5-1 with TRBJ1-2; no clear D gene. Germline lookup yields CDR1 SGHRS and CDR2 YFSETQ. This CDR3 has 15 residues. Trimming removed 0 bases from V and 4 bases from J, with 13 bases in between. CDR3 amino acids: CASSLGIPGPYGYTF. The CDR3 DNA reads TGCGCCAGCAGCTTGGGGATCCCGGGTCCCTATGGCTACACCTTC.

The chain is built from TRBV5-1 and TRBJ1-1, with D perhaps TRBD1 (5 bases). This CDR3 has 14 amino acids. V dropped 3 bases and J dropped 1 base, with 10 bases sitting between them. CDR1 and CDR2 from the germline V gene are SGHRS and YFSETQ. CDR3 bases: TGCGCCAGCAGCTCTCTGGGGGGGAACACTGAAGCTTTCTTT. This translates into CASSSLGGNTEAFF.

This clone occurred once. V is TRBV19 and J is TRBJ2-2, with D perhaps TRBD1 (6 bases). V was cut by 7 bases and J by 6 bases, with 21 bases left in between. Germline V gene data show CDR1 as LNHDA and CDR2 as SQIVND (reference sequence). The CDR3 has 16 residues. CDR3 bases: TGTGCCAGTATCGCTTCACAGGGCCGAGCAGCCGGGGAGCTGTTTTTT. Translating it yields CASIASQGRAAGELFF.

This rearrangement joins TRBV9 to TRBJ1-5, with 7 bases lining up with TRBD1. Germline trimming cut 3 bases from V and 4 bases from J; bases unmatched to any gene: 13. Germline V CDR1 and CDR2: SGDLS, YYNGEE. The CDR3 consists of 17 residues. The CDR3 region is CASSAEFEDRRNQPQHF. In nucleotides, the CDR3 is TGTGCCAGCAGCGCTGAGTTCGAGGACAGGCGAAATCAGCCCCAGCATTTT.

The chain combines TRBV15 with TRBJ1-2, with D possibly being TRBD1 (6 bases). Germline V CDR1 and CDR2: LNHNV, YYDKDF (reference sequence). The ends were cut back, 3 bases at V and 4 bases at J, with 12 bases in the middle. The length of the CDR3 is 14 residues. CDR3 region: CATSSTGLGYGYTF. The CDR3 region has the DNA TGTGCCACCAGCAGCACAGGGTTGGGCTATGGCTACACCTTC. Looking up the rest from reference TRBV15 and TRBJ1-2 gives the full variable domain: DAMVIQNPRYQVTQFGKPVTLSCSQTLNHNVMYWYQQKSSQAPKLLFHYYDKDFNNEADTPDNFQSRRPNTSFCFLDIRSPGLGDTAMYLCATSSTGLGYGYTFGSGTRLTVV.

The chain combines TRBV5-4 with TRBJ1-1; 7 bases agree with TRBD1. Germline loops: CDR1 SGHNT, CDR2 YYREEE (reference sequence). This CDR3 contains 14 residues. Trimming took 3 bases from V and 3 from J; bases not matched to a gene: 5. DNA of the CDR3: TGTGCCAGCAGCTCAGGACAGGACGACACTGAAGCTTTCTTT. This translates into CASSSGQDDTEAFF.

J is TRBJ1-2 and V is TRBV27; D is unresolved. CDR1 is MNHEY, CDR2 SMNVEV, per germline (reference sequence). The V end was cut by 1 base, the J end by 3 bases, with 9 bases between. The CDR3 sequence is 14 residues long. CDR3 in amino acids: CASSLFPRDYGYTF. CDR3 in DNA: TGTGCCAGCAGTTTATTCCCGCGGGACTATGGCTACACCTTC.

The CDR3 loop reads CASSAGGSYNEQFF. Here the CDR3 DNA reads TGTGCCAGCTCGGCGGGGGGCTCCTACAATGAGCAGTTCTTC. V usage is TRBV7-9 and J usage is TRBJ2-1; TRBD2 agrees at 8 bases. Germline V CDR1 and CDR2: SEHNR, FQNEAQ (reference sequence). The CDR3 runs 14 residues. V shed 8 bases and J 0 bases; nucleotides not matched to a gene: 3.

The chain employs TRBV29-1 and TRBJ1-1; D unclear. Between the trimmed V and J ends, which lost 2 bases and 1 base, there was a span of 8 bases. CDR3 length: 13 amino acids. Per the germline V gene, CDR1 is SQVTM and CDR2 is ANQGSEA. CDR3 sequence (DNA): TGCAGCGTTGAAAGAGTTGGGAACACTGAAGCTTTCTTT. Amino acid sequence: CSVERVGNTEAFF.